Listed below are T cell receptor beta chains from one sample, sequenced in a study of T-cell memory formation after mild COVID-19. Each CDR3 protein gets one entry after TCRdb re-called the 5' RACE reads with MiXCR. Altogether around 310,000 distinct CDR3 sequences are present, 15% to 20% being singletons, with the ten largest covering around 20%. Source material: PBMCs or a T cell subset sorted from them (not recorded which). These receptors all come from a man between 18 and 35 years old who had mild COVID-19 (a few samples of this study predate the infection). Cell type and time point are not known. CDR3s include the opening cysteine and the closing phenylalanine or tryptophan. The order of the fields is J gene, V gene, clone size, D gene, CDR3 protein, CDR3 DNA. The D gene is left open where the match is weak. The listing skips clone size in some rows; elsewhere it reads once, few, many or a size class.

J gene: TRBJ2-1; V gene: TRBV5-1; clone size: many; D gene: .; CDR3 protein: CASATRLFLQGHEQFF; CDR3 DNA: TGCGCCAGCGCTACCCGCCTTTTCCTCCAGGGGCATGAGCAGTTCTTC
J gene: TRBJ2-1; V gene: TRBV4-2; clone size: .; D gene: .; CDR3 protein: CASSHKGPGFEQFF; CDR3 DNA: TGTGCCAGCAGCCACAAGGGCCCGGGCTTCGAGCAGTTCTTC
J gene: TRBJ2-2; V gene: TRBV24-1; clone size: few; D gene: TRBD1; CDR3 protein: CATAPGQGAAGELFF; CDR3 DNA: TGTGCCACTGCACCGGGACAGGGGGCTGCCGGGGAGCTGTTTTTT
J gene: TRBJ2-1; V gene: TRBV4-1; clone size: few; D gene: TRBD2; CDR3 protein: CASSQEGGGGVDYNEQFF; CDR3 DNA: TGCGCCAGCAGCCAAGAGGGTGGCGGGGGGGTAGACTACAATGAGCAGTTCTTC
J gene: TRBJ2-7; V gene: TRBV20-1; clone size: .; D gene: TRBD1; CDR3 protein: CSVPQGTYEQYF; CDR3 DNA: TGCAGTGTCCCACAGGGGACCTACGAGCAGTACTTC
J gene: TRBJ2-1; V gene: TRBV24-1; clone size: few; D gene: .; CDR3 protein: CATSAPGVNEQFF; CDR3 DNA: TGTGCCACCAGTGCCCCTGGCGTCAATGAGCAGTTCTTC
J gene: TRBJ2-5; V gene: TRBV9; clone size: .; D gene: .; CDR3 protein: CASSRLGDQETQYF; CDR3 DNA: TGTGCCAGCAGTCGTTTGGGGGATCAAGAGACCCAGTACTTC
J gene: TRBJ2-3; V gene: TRBV9; clone size: few; D gene: .; CDR3 protein: CASSVGVGDTQYF; CDR3 DNA: TGTGCCAGCAGCGTAGGCGTTGGGGATACGCAGTATTTT
J gene: TRBJ1-1; V gene: TRBV3-1; clone size: few; D gene: .; CDR3 protein: CASSSGGRTEAFF; CDR3 DNA: TGTGCCAGCTCTTCTGGAGGGCGGACTGAAGCTTTCTTT
J gene: TRBJ1-4; V gene: TRBV20-1; clone size: .; D gene: .; CDR3 protein: CSAFRAGFTEKLFF; CDR3 DNA: TGCAGTGCTTTTCGTGCAGGGTTTACTGAAAAACTGTTTTTT
J gene: TRBJ1-2; V gene: TRBV28; clone size: few; D gene: .; CDR3 protein: CASSPGTLYYGYTF; CDR3 DNA: TGTGCCAGCAGTCCCGGGACGCTCTACTATGGCTACACCTTC
J gene: TRBJ2-7; V gene: TRBV4-3; clone size: few; D gene: .; CDR3 protein: CASSQGTEVYEQYF; CDR3 DNA: TGCGCCAGCAGCCAGGGGACTGAGGTTTACGAGCAGTACTTC
J gene: TRBJ2-3; V gene: TRBV7-2; clone size: .; D gene: .; CDR3 protein: CASSRDSRYAYTQYF; CDR3 DNA: TGTGCCAGCAGCCGGGACTCCCGCTACGCGTATACGCAGTATTTT
J gene: TRBJ1-2; V gene: TRBV11-2; clone size: .; D gene: .; CDR3 protein: CASSPPSGIYGYTF; CDR3 DNA: TGTGCCAGCAGCCCACCCTCCGGGATCTATGGCTACACCTTC
J gene: TRBJ2-5; V gene: TRBV5-1; clone size: many; D gene: TRBD2; CDR3 protein: CASSLTTGGQETQYF; CDR3 DNA: TGCGCCAGCAGCTTGACGACGGGGGGCCAAGAGACCCAGTACTTC
J gene: TRBJ1-5; V gene: TRBV5-6; clone size: few; D gene: .; CDR3 protein: CASSLGAALRGNQPQHF; CDR3 DNA: TGTGCCAGCAGCTTGGGGGCCGCCCTCAGGGGCAATCAGCCCCAGCATTTT
J gene: TRBJ2-3; V gene: TRBV12-3/TRBV12-4; clone size: few; D gene: TRBD2; CDR3 protein: CAVRTSGGYTDTQYF; CDR3 DNA: TGTGCCGTCCGGACTAGCGGGGGATACACAGATACGCAGTATTTT
J gene: TRBJ1-4; V gene: TRBV10-1; clone size: .; D gene: .; CDR3 protein: CASSEESGWDEKLFF; CDR3 DNA: TGCGCCAGCAGTGAAGAGTCCGGCTGGGATGAAAAACTGTTTTTT
J gene: TRBJ2-7; V gene: TRBV18; clone size: few; D gene: TRBD1; CDR3 protein: CASSHDRDEQYF; CDR3 DNA: TGTGCCAGCTCTCATGACAGGGACGAGCAGTACTTC
J gene: TRBJ2-5; V gene: TRBV5-1; clone size: .; D gene: .; CDR3 protein: CASSLLSDSHPGETQYF; CDR3 DNA: TGCGCCAGCAGCTTGCTCTCGGACAGCCACCCGGGGGAGACCCAGTACTTC
J gene: TRBJ2-3; V gene: TRBV9; clone size: few; D gene: TRBD2; CDR3 protein: CASSLHSGLAGGQQDTQYF; CDR3 DNA: TGTGCCAGCAGCCTTCACTCAGGACTAGCGGGGGGGCAGCAAGATACGCAGTATTTT
J gene: TRBJ2-1; V gene: TRBV7-6; clone size: .; D gene: TRBD1; CDR3 protein: CASSQGTGQQFF; CDR3 DNA: TGTGCCAGCAGTCAGGGGACAGGGCAGCAGTTCTTC
J gene: TRBJ2-4; V gene: TRBV7-9; clone size: .; D gene: .; CDR3 protein: CASSLAGLDIQYF; CDR3 DNA: TGTGCCAGCAGCTTAGCGGGTCTGGACATTCAGTACTTC
J gene: TRBJ1-1; V gene: TRBV5-1; clone size: many; D gene: .; CDR3 protein: CASSLLTGRFTEAFF; CDR3 DNA: TGCGCCAGCAGCTTGTTAACAGGTCGGTTCACTGAAGCTTTCTTT
J gene: TRBJ2-1; V gene: TRBV9; clone size: few; D gene: TRBD1; CDR3 protein: CASSVGQNYNEQFF; CDR3 DNA: TGTGCCAGCAGCGTGGGACAGAACTACAATGAGCAGTTCTTC
J gene: TRBJ2-3; V gene: TRBV7-2; clone size: .; D gene: .; CDR3 protein: CASSSVNTDTQYF; CDR3 DNA: TGTGCCAGCAGCTCCGTAAACACAGATACGCAGTATTTT
J gene: TRBJ2-5; V gene: TRBV24-1; clone size: .; D gene: TRBD1; CDR3 protein: CATSDGTVGTQYF; CDR3 DNA: TGTGCCACCAGTGACGGGACAGTTGGGACCCAGTACTTC
J gene: TRBJ2-2; V gene: TRBV5-1; clone size: few; D gene: .; CDR3 protein: CASSRYNRADGELFF; CDR3 DNA: TGCGCCAGCAGCAGATATAACAGGGCCGACGGGGAGCTGTTTTTT
J gene: TRBJ1-2; V gene: TRBV7-2; clone size: few; D gene: TRBD1; CDR3 protein: CASSLGQGHNYGYTF; CDR3 DNA: TGTGCCAGCAGCTTAGGACAGGGACATAACTATGGCTACACCTTC
J gene: TRBJ2-7; V gene: TRBV4-3; clone size: many; D gene: .; CDR3 protein: CASSQSTGPYEQYF; CDR3 DNA: TGCGCCAGCAGCCAATCGACAGGACCCTACGAGCAGTACTTC
J gene: TRBJ2-7; V gene: TRBV6-5; clone size: .; D gene: .; CDR3 protein: CASSYSGRDEQYF; CDR3 DNA: TGTGCCAGCAGTTACTCGGGCAGAGATGAGCAGTACTTC
J gene: TRBJ2-5; V gene: TRBV12-3/TRBV12-4; clone size: .; D gene: TRBD1; CDR3 protein: CASRDGQGETQYF; CDR3 DNA: TGTGCCAGCAGAGACGGACAGGGAGAGACCCAGTACTTC
J gene: TRBJ1-6; V gene: TRBV4-1; clone size: .; D gene: .; CDR3 protein: CASSPPRARGYSPLHF; CDR3 DNA: TGCGCCAGCAGCCCCCCGAGGGCGCGGGGGTATTCACCCCTCCACTTT
J gene: TRBJ2-4; V gene: TRBV20-1; clone size: many; D gene: .; CDR3 protein: CSAKAGSTIQYF; CDR3 DNA: TGCAGTGCTAAGGCGGGATCTACCATTCAGTACTTC
J gene: TRBJ1-5; V gene: TRBV20-1; clone size: .; D gene: .; CDR3 protein: CSARSGSQPQHF; CDR3 DNA: TGCAGTGCTAGAAGTGGGAGTCAGCCCCAGCATTTT
J gene: TRBJ2-7; V gene: TRBV7-3; clone size: few; D gene: TRBD2; CDR3 protein: CASSRGEAGNYHEQYF; CDR3 DNA: TGTGCCAGCAGCCGGGGGGAGGCAGGGAACTACCACGAGCAGTACTTC
J gene: TRBJ1-2; V gene: TRBV19; clone size: many; D gene: TRBD1; CDR3 protein: CASSVTGSPPGYTF; CDR3 DNA: TGTGCCAGTAGTGTGACAGGGAGTCCTCCTGGCTACACCTTC
J gene: TRBJ2-1; V gene: TRBV6-5; clone size: once; D gene: .; CDR3 protein: CASSYSGQQTYNEQFF; CDR3 DNA: TGTGCCAGCAGTTACTCAGGGCAGCAAACCTACAATGAGCAGTTCTTC
J gene: TRBJ1-6; V gene: TRBV5-6; clone size: .; D gene: .; CDR3 protein: CASSLYQGHAGLYSPLHF; CDR3 DNA: TGTGCCAGCAGCTTATATCAGGGACATGCCGGTTTATATTCACCCCTCCACTTT
J gene: TRBJ1-1; V gene: TRBV7-2; clone size: .; D gene: .; CDR3 protein: CASSYYREDTEAFF; CDR3 DNA: TGTGCCAGCAGCTACTACAGGGAGGACACTGAAGCTTTCTTT